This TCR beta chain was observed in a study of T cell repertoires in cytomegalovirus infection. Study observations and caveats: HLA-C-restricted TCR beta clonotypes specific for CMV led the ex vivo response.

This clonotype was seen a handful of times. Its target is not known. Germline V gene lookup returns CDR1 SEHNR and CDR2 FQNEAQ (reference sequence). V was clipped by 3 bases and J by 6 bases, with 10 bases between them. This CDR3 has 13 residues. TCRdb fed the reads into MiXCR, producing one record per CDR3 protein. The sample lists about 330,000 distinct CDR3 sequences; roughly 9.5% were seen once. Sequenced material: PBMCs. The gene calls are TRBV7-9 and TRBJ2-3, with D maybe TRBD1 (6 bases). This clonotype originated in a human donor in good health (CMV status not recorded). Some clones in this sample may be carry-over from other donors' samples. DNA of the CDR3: TGTGCCAGCAGCTTCGGGACATCCGATACGCAGTATTTT. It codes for CASSFGTSDTQYF.